These T cell receptor beta chains were read from a single sample in a study of blood T cell repertoires in COVID-19. Method: immunoSEQ multiplex PCR; TCRdb's copy keeps in-frame clones and lacks some. This table has roughly 160,000 clones, approximately 86% appearing once. The sample was peripheral blood. These receptor sequences come from an elderly woman with COVID-19, enrolled during active disease. The CDR3 runs from the conserved cysteine through the conserved F or W. A D gene is named only where the DNA matches it firmly. Only some rows state a clone size, as once, few, many or a class for expanded clones.

J: TRBJ1-2
size: NA
D: TRBD1
V: TRBV19
CDR3: CASSPGQGQGYTF
DNA: TGTGCCAGTAGTCCGGGACAGGGCCAGGGCTACACCTTC

J: TRBJ1-6
size: NA
D: NA
V: TRBV19
CDR3: CASTETSSYNSPLHF
DNA: TGTGCCAGTACTGAGACAAGCTCCTATAATTCACCCCTCCACTTT

J: TRBJ1-1
size: NA
D: NA
V: TRBV3-1/TRBV3-2
CDR3: CASSQAELRTEAFF
DNA: TGTGCCAGCAGCCAGGCGGAACTTCGAACTGAAGCTTTCTTT

J: TRBJ1-5
size: NA
D: NA
V: TRBV12-3/TRBV12-4
CDR3: CASSFSGNQPQHF
DNA: TGTGCCAGCAGTTTTAGTGGCAATCAGCCCCAGCATTTT

J: TRBJ1-5
size: NA
D: NA
V: TRBV18
CDR3: CASSPSRVWNQPQHF
DNA: TGTGCCAGCTCACCTAGCAGGGTATGGAATCAGCCCCAGCATTTT

J: TRBJ1-4
size: NA
D: TRBD1
V: TRBV9
CDR3: CASSVDPTQTGGREKLFF
DNA: TGTGCCAGCAGCGTAGACCCCACGCAGACAGGGGGCAGGGAAAAACTGTTTTTT

J: TRBJ1-5
size: once
D: NA
V: TRBV2
CDR3: CASSGTMGRPQHF
DNA: TGTGCCAGCAGTGGGACAATGGGGCGGCCCCAGCATTTT

J: TRBJ1-1
size: NA
D: NA
V: TRBV19
CDR3: CASSIGQGRWTEAFF
DNA: TGTGCCAGTAGTATAGGGCAGGGGAGATGGACTGAAGCTTTCTTT

J: TRBJ1-2
size: NA
D: TRBD1
V: TRBV2
CDR3: CASSWGQGNYTF
DNA: TGTGCCAGCAGCTGGGGACAGGGAAACTACACCTTC

J: TRBJ2-5
size: NA
D: NA
V: TRBV3-1/TRBV3-2
CDR3: CASSQAFRGGARETQYF
DNA: TGTGCCAGCAGCCAAGCCTTCCGAGGGGGGGCCCGGGAGACCCAGTACTTC

J: TRBJ1-4
size: NA
D: NA
V: TRBV5-1
CDR3: CASSSGGRGEKLFF
DNA: TGCGCCAGCAGCTCGGGGGGCAGGGGTGAAAAACTGTTTTTT

J: TRBJ1-1
size: NA
D: TRBD1
V: TRBV7-9
CDR3: CASNLDRGTEAFF
DNA: TGTGCCAGCAACCTGGACAGGGGGACTGAAGCTTTCTTT

J: TRBJ1-5
size: NA
D: NA
V: TRBV19
CDR3: CASSSPGEEYRQPQHF
DNA: TGTGCCAGTAGTTCTCCCGGGGAGGAGTATAGACAGCCCCAGCATTTT

J: TRBJ1-2
size: NA
D: NA
V: TRBV5-4
CDR3: CASSLDRSNGYTF
DNA: TGTGCCAGCAGCTTGGACAGATCCAATGGCTACACCTTC

J: TRBJ1-1
size: NA
D: TRBD1
V: TRBV5-1
CDR3: CASSPGQGGTEAFF
DNA: TGCGCCAGCAGCCCAGGACAGGGAGGCACTGAAGCTTTCTTT

J: TRBJ2-1
size: few
D: TRBD1
V: TRBV11-3
CDR3: CASSLSGTVYNEQFF
DNA: TGTGCCAGCAGCCTCTCCGGGACAGTCTACAATGAGCAGTTCTTC

J: TRBJ1-1
size: NA
D: NA
V: TRBV18
CDR3: CASSPDNRVLF
DNA: TGTGCCAGCTCACCGGACAACAGGGTGCTCTTT

J: TRBJ2-7
size: NA
D: NA
V: TRBV21-1
CDR3: CASSNKGLNSYEQYF
DNA: TGTGCCAGCAGCAATAAGGGGCTTAACTCCTACGAGCAGTACTTC

J: TRBJ2-1
size: once
D: TRBD2
V: TRBV29-1
CDR3: CSVSSSGYYNEQFF
DNA: TGCAGCGTCTCATCTAGCGGGTATTACAATGAGCAGTTCTTC

J: TRBJ1-5
size: NA
D: NA
V: TRBV28
CDR3: CASFPRGRQPQHF
DNA: TGTGCCAGCTTCCCACGAGGTAGGCAGCCCCAGCATTTT

J: TRBJ2-7
size: NA
D: NA
V: TRBV5-4
CDR3: CASSFQGALTSYEQYF
DNA: TGTGCCAGCAGCTTCCAAGGGGCCTTGACATCCTACGAGCAGTACTTC

J: TRBJ2-7
size: NA
D: NA
V: TRBV5-6
CDR3: CASSLLSRLAHEQYF
DNA: TGTGCCAGCAGCTTGTTATCTAGGCTAGCCCACGAGCAGTACTTC

J: TRBJ2-1
size: few
D: TRBD2
V: TRBV29-1
CDR3: CSVANWAVAGPYNEQFF
DNA: TGCAGCGTTGCCAACTGGGCGGTAGCGGGGCCATACAATGAGCAGTTCTTC

J: TRBJ1-3
size: NA
D: NA
V: TRBV6-5
CDR3: CATGEGQAAGNTIYF
DNA: TGTGCCACTGGGGAGGGGCAGGCCGCTGGAAACACCATATATTTT

J: TRBJ2-6
size: few
D: TRBD1
V: TRBV7-3
CDR3: CASSLAGTGSSGANVLTF
DNA: TGTGCCAGCAGCCTTGCAGGGACAGGGTCATCTGGGGCCAACGTCCTGACTTTC

J: TRBJ1-2
size: NA
D: NA
V: TRBV10-2
CDR3: CASSESGMVGGYTF
DNA: TGCGCCAGCAGTGAGTCGGGCATGGTGGGTGGCTACACCTTC

J: TRBJ2-7
size: NA
D: NA
V: TRBV24-1
CDR3: CATSDSAPAAVGGYEQYF
DNA: TGTGCCACCAGTGATTCGGCTCCCGCAGCGGTAGGGGGATACGAGCAGTACTTC

J: TRBJ1-5
size: NA
D: NA
V: TRBV7-9
CDR3: CASSSIENQPQHF
DNA: TGTGCCAGCAGCTCCATCGAGAATCAGCCCCAGCATTTT